These 17 T cell receptor beta chains share one sample of origin, sequenced in a study of follicular helper T cells after annual influenza vaccination. The time point was: 2015-2016 season, pre-vaccination. Using immunoSEQ multiplex PCR, the repertoire was profiled, and TCRdb retains in-frame clones only, with some absent. This table holds roughly 15,000 clones, around 75% found once. The sample here was CXCR5- memory CD4+ T cells sorted from blood, taken on the day of influenza vaccination. The receptors come from an adult who received the influenza vaccine.

This chain uses TRBV6-1 with TRBJ1-5; D is undetermined. This CDR3 region has 13 residues. Trimming removed 3 bases at V and 8 bases at J, with 11 bases between. Germline CDR1 MNHNS, CDR2 SASEGT. The CDR3 sequence: CASSDIAVKPQHF. CDR3 bases: TGTGCCAGCAGTGATATCGCAGTCAAGCCCCAGCATTTT.

The chain has TRBV28 and TRBJ1-3; unclear D gene. V lost 8 bases and J lost 0, with 11 bases in between. This CDR3 region has 14 residues. CDR1 is MDHEN and CDR2 is SYDVKM in the germline V gene. CDR3 sequence reads: CASLNGDSGNTIYF. CDR3 DNA: TGTGCCAGCCTTAATGGGGACTCTGGAAACACCATATATTTT.

V gene TRBV11-2 combines with J gene TRBJ1-5, with a weak D call TRBD1 (5 bases). Deletions cut 4 bases from V and 4 bases from J, with 8 bases between. Per germline, CDR1 SGHAT and CDR2 FQNNGV. This CDR3 has 13 residues. This CDR3 is CASSSGANQPQHF. The CDR3 DNA is TGTGCCAGCAGCTCTGGGGCAAATCAGCCCCAGCATTTT.

J is TRBJ2-7 and V is TRBV15; 11 bases line up with TRBD2. The length of the CDR3 is 15 residues. Trimming took 1 base from V and 4 from J; bases not matched to a gene: 3. From germline, CDR1 is LNHNV and CDR2 YYDKDF (reference sequence). The CDR3 DNA reads TGTGCCACCAGCAGAGCGCTAGCGGGGGGATACGAGCAGTACTTC. It translates to CATSRALAGGYEQYF.

The chain couples TRBV19 to TRBJ1-1; TRBD1 matches at 8 bases. From germline, CDR1 is LNHDA and CDR2 SQIVND (reference sequence). V was clipped by 5 bases and J by 11 bases; unmatched bases: 10. The CDR3 extends over 13 amino acids. CDR3: CASSVKTGDGAFF. The CDR3 DNA is TGTGCCAGTAGTGTCAAGACAGGGGACGGCGCTTTCTTT.

This chain links TRBV7-4 with TRBJ2-6, with D hard to call. The ends were cut back, 5 bases at V and 5 bases at J, with 19 bases in the middle. CDR3 length: 17 amino acids. The germline gives CDR1 SGHVT, CDR2 SQSDAQ. The CDR3 is CASSIANSQSRANVLTF. The CDR3 DNA reads as TGTGCCAGCAGCATCGCGAACTCACAAAGTCGGGCCAACGTCCTGACTTTC.

The chain is built from TRBV7-9 and TRBJ1-1; D is unclear. This CDR3 is 15 amino acids long. Germline values: CDR1 SEHNR, CDR2 FQNEAQ (reference sequence). Trimming stripped 5 bases from V and 1 base from J, with 14 bases between. CDR3 nucleotides: TGTGCCAGCAGCCCCCCGGGAGGCCAGAACACTGAAGCTTTCTTT. Translated: CASSPPGGQNTEAFF.

This sequence joins TRBV18 and TRBJ1-2, with 8 positions matching TRBD1. Germline CDR1 and CDR2: KGHSH and LQKENI. There are 15 residues in the CDR3. The V and J ends lost 6 bases and 8 bases, in that order; junction bases with no gene match: 14. CDR3 protein: CASSDFSGTGIGYTF. CDR3 nucleotide sequence: TGTGCCAGCTCGGATTTTTCCGGGACAGGCATCGGCTACACCTTC. Full variable domain (outside the CDR3, taken from reference TRBV18 and TRBJ1-2): NAGVMQNPRHLVRRRGQEARLRCSPMKGHSHVYWYRQLPEEGLKFMVYLQKENIIDESGMPKERFSAEFPKEGPSILRIQQVVRGDSAAYFCASSDFSGTGIGYTFGSGTRLTVV.

The rearrangement joins TRBV5-1 to TRBJ1-5, with a weak D call TRBD1 (6 bases). V gave up 5 bases and J gave up 1 base, with 10 bases separating them. Germline V gene lookup returns CDR1 SGHRS and CDR2 YFSETQ. CDR3 length: 14 amino acids. CDR3 DNA: TGCGCCAGCAGTCCAGGACAGAGCAATCAGCCCCAGCATTTT. This encodes CASSPGQSNQPQHF.

This clone occurred once. The chain carries TRBV7-8 and TRBJ2-7; the match to TRBD2 covers 11 bases. The V gene end was trimmed by 5 bases and the J gene end by 5 bases; junction bases not matched to a gene: 14. The CDR3 totals 17 residues. The germline V gene has CDR1 SGHVS and CDR2 FQNEAQ. The DNA for the CDR3 is TGTGCCAGCAGCCCAAGGGGGGCTAGCGGGGGGCGCGACGAGCAGTACTTC. It is translated as CASSPRGASGGRDEQYF.

The V gene is TRBV7-9, the J gene TRBJ2-3; no definite D call. The V and J ends lost 1 base and 0 bases respectively, with 2 bases between them. The CDR3 runs to 13 residues. Germline V gives CDR1 SEHNR, CDR2 FQNEAQ (reference sequence). The CDR3 is CASSLVSTDTQYF. CDR3 nucleotides: TGTGCCAGCAGCTTAGTCAGCACAGATACGCAGTATTTT.

This chain connects TRBV19 to TRBJ2-7, with 9 bases aligning to TRBD2. Germline trimming cut 2 bases from V and 3 bases from J; bases unmatched to any gene: 2. The CDR3 is 14 amino acids. Germline V gives CDR1 LNHDA, CDR2 SQIVND (reference sequence). The CDR3 reads CASSISGGHYEQYF. The DNA of the CDR3 is TGTGCCAGTAGTATAAGCGGGGGGCACTACGAGCAGTACTTC.

The rearrangement uses TRBV6-5 and TRBJ2-7; perhaps TRBD1 as D (6 bases). Trimming took 6 bases from V and 3 from J, leaving 18 bases between them. Germline lookup yields CDR1 MNHEY and CDR2 SVGAGI. The length of the CDR3 is 15 residues. CDR3: CASSPLRAGDYEQYF. The CDR3 coding sequence is TGTGCCAGCAGCCCACTGAGGGCAGGGGACTACGAGCAGTACTTC.

The chain combines TRBV6-5 with TRBJ2-7, with D perhaps matching TRBD2 (7 bases). The CDR3 is 14 residues long. Trimming removed 2 bases at V and 0 bases at J, with 8 bases between. From germline, CDR1 is MNHEY and CDR2 SVGAGI. The CDR3 sequence: CASSYRGASYEQYF. The DNA of the CDR3 is TGTGCCAGCAGTTACCGGGGGGCCTCCTACGAGCAGTACTTC.

The chain combines TRBV21-1 with TRBJ2-3; the listed D gene, TRBD2, was not tested against the DNA. TRBV21-1 represents a pseudogene. CDR3 length: 20 amino acids. In DNA, the CDR3 is TGTGCCAGCAGCAAAGATGGATCCAGCGGGGGGGAAGGGGGCACAGATACGCAGTATTTT. Protein product: CASSKDGSSGGEGGTDTQYF.

The DNA of the CDR3 is TGTGCCAGCAGCTTAGTGCGCACTGAAGCTTTCTTT. Its translation: CASSLVRTEAFF. The rearrangement links TRBV11-2 to TRBJ1-1; D is undetermined. The ends were cut back, 1 base at V and 4 bases at J, with 4 bases in the middle. From germline, CDR1 is SGHAT and CDR2 FQNNGV. The CDR3 extends over 12 amino acids.

This chain links TRBV6-5 with TRBJ2-7; D possibly uses TRBD1 or TRBD2 (5 bases each). Germline assignment: CDR1 MNHEY and CDR2 SVGAGI. CDR3 size: 13 residues. Trimming took 4 bases from V and 7 from J, leaving 14 bases between them. The DNA of the CDR3 is TGTGCCAGCAGTTTACAGGCGTCGGGGGAGCAGTACTTC. Protein sequence: CASSLQASGEQYF.